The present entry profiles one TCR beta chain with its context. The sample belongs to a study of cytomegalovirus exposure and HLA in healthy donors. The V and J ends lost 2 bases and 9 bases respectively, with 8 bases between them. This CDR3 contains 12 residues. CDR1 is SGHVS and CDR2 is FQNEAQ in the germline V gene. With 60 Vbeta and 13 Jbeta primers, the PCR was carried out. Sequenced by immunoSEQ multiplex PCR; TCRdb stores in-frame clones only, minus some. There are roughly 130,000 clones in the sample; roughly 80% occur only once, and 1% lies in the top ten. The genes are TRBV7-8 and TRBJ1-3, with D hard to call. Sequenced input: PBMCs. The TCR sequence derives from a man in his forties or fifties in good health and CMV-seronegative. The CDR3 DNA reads TGTGCCAGCAGCTTACCTAATCTCACCATATATTTT. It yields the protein CASSLPNLTIYF. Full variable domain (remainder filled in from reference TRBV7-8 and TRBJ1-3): GAGVSQSPRYKVAKRGQDVALRCDPISGHVSLFWYQQALGQGPEFLTYFQNEAQLDKSGLPSDRFFAERPEGSVSTLKIQRTQQEDSAVYLCASSLPNLTIYFGEGSWLTVV.